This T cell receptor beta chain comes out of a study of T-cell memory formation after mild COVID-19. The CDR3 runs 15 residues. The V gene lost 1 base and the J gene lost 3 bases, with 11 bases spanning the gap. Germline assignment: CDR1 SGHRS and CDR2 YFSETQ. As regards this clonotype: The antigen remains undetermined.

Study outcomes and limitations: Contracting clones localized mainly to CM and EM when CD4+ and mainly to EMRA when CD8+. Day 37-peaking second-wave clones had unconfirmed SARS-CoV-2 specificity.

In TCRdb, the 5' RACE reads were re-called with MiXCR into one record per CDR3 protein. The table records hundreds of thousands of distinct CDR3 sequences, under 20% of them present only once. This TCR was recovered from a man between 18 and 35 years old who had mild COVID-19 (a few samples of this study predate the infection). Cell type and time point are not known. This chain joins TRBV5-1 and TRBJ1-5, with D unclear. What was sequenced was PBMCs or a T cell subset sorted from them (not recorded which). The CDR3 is CASSLRGADNQPQHF. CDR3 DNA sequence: TGCGCCAGCAGCTTGCGAGGCGCGGACAATCAGCCCCAGCATTTT.